This T cell receptor beta chain was captured in a study of neoadjuvant anti-PD-1 for oral cavity cancer. CDR1 is LNHNV and CDR2 is YYDKDF in the germline V gene (reference sequence). The V end lost 5 bases, the J end lost 8 bases, and 18 bases lay between the germline ends. This CDR3 is built from 14 residues. The assay was immunoSEQ multiplex PCR, and TCRdb's table has in-frame clones only and misses some. The sample carries 75,000 to 100,000 clones, about four fifths recorded once. The receptor was isolated from a person aged 35-79 years with oral cavity squamous cell carcinoma. The V and J genes are TRBV15 and TRBJ1-2; D gene unclear. The sample in question was PBMCs, obtained before nivolumab (anti-PD-1) treatment. The CDR3, as DNA: TGTGCCACCAGCCTCACCAGAGAGGCTGGCGGCTACACCTTC. Translation gives CATSLTREAGGYTF.